This T cell receptor beta chain was recovered during a study of blood T cells in healthy people across ages (dated by TCRdb to about 2015). At the level of the whole study: In model experiments, template switching captured roughly one uniquely barcoded TCR beta cDNA molecule for every two T cells. Using the same blood draw, the study looked at two additional independent replicas of 1 million unique cDNA reads for two donors, one aged 18 to 30 and the other aged 80 or older. Donors of different ages were randomly distributed across sequencing lanes to avoid experimental bias. To track age-related changes in TCR beta repertoire diversity, the study relied on deep sequencing normalized with unique cDNA molecular identifiers. The donors were split into four age groups: young (average 16 years), middle-aged (around 37), aged (more than 55) and long-lived (roughly 88).

CDR1 LGHNA and CDR2 YNFKEQ were looked up in the germline V gene. The germline ends are 14 bases apart after V is trimmed by 4 bases and J by 5 bases. The CDR3, cysteine through phenylalanine, is 14 amino acids long. The entry retains the CDR3 DNA only, 42 bases that are in frame from base 1. The approximately 40 donors, aged about 6 to 95 years, were systemically healthy Caucasian individuals from Russia. About 10 milliliters of peripheral blood were drawn from each donor into EDTA-treated Vacutainer tubes. Ficoll-Paque density-gradient centrifugation was used to isolate PBMCs, with at least 6.5 million obtained per sample. Trizol reagent was used to extract total RNA from the PBMCs, yielding at least 5.5 micrograms per sample. Naive CD45RAhigh/CD27high T cell percentages were measured by flow cytometry on a PBMC aliquot from every donor. A remark on this clonotype: This receptor's antigen is unknown. No base quality information exists; no much larger clone differs at one position.

Study-wide conclusions, independent of this receptor: Observed TCR beta diversity correlated strongly with the percentage of naive T cells measured by flow cytometry. Estimates of total diversity from one million sequenced T cells were regarded as lower bounds and underestimates. The CMV infection status of donors was not known, potentially confounding age-related changes in expanded clonotypes. Because profiling used bulk unsorted PBMCs, naive and antigen-experienced compartments could not be compared conclusively. As age increased, observed TCR beta diversity per million T cells dropped in a roughly linear way, and a significant reduction was already evident by age around 41. Compared with the aged group, the long-lived group had more naive CD4+ T cells, fewer expanded clones and increased TCR diversity, a pattern suggesting age selection.

The library was produced with 5' RACE. Sequencing used an Illumina HiSeq 2500. The second PCR ran for roughly 7 to 11 cycles and used a J-beta primer mix along with a sample-barcoded 5' primer. A unique molecular identifier was introduced onto each TCR beta cDNA molecule by a template-switch 5' adaptor carrying 12 random nucleotides. Each sample yielded at least 3 million CDR3-containing paired-end reads. The Mint cDNA synthesis kit, primed by a TRBC-specific oligonucleotide, was used to synthesize first-strand cDNA from all RNA. Following uracil-DNA glycosylase treatment, all cDNA underwent a first 18-cycle PCR with the universal primers M1SS and BC2_uni_R. From the authors' description of their analysis: Each sample was normalized by randomly selecting 1 million high-quality reads, each carrying a distinct molecular identifier. Reads with shared molecular identifiers were discarded instead of being binned into consensus sequences. MiTCR, set to a Q25 quality threshold and the strictest error-elimination algorithm, was used for CDR3 identification, clonotype clustering and error correction. A nonparametric unseen species model with Euler transformation was used to estimate a lower bound on total TCR beta diversity. In TCRdb, the public reads were trimmed at Q25 with fastp and aligned with MiXCR, with productive beta chains retained. Merged by CDR3 protein, the rows form single entries marked with the most common genes and DNA. The V and J calls and clone size are TCRdb's, not the authors'. The sample records 1.5 million to 1.9 million distinct CDR3 sequences, around 40% of which are singletons. The top ten clonotypes cover about 4% of the sample.

This sequence was found in a woman aged 18-29 years in good health. The sequence links TRBV4-2 to TRBJ1-1, with TRBD1 perhaps the D gene, on 5 matching bases. Sequences were obtained from blood. The DNA sequence is as follows: TGTGCCAGCAGCCCCGGGGCATGTTCGACTGAAGCTTTCTTT. It codes for CASSPGACSTEAFF.